This T cell receptor (beta chain) was recovered during a study of T-cell reconstitution after alpha-beta-depleted transplantation in children. Notes on the study in general: Newly generated T cells supplied most T-cell counts and diversity one year post-transplant. As was reported, about two months after transplant, alpha-beta T cells came from several hundred expanded graft clones. Diversity of TCRbeta at day 60 was high in some patients, arising from surviving recipient T cells and thymic progenitors.

Trimming took 1 base from V and 4 from J, leaving 10 bases between them. CDR3 length: 14 residues. The germline V gene encodes CDR1 SGHTA and CDR2 FQGNSA. This clonotype was detected many times. What it binds is unknown. The TCRbeta library incorporated unique molecular identifiers. MiXCR, run by TCRdb on the PCR reads, gives a single entry per CDR3 protein. The top ten hold approximately 15% of the sample, which has fewer than 550,000 distinct CDR3 sequences, more than 9.5% seen once. The chain employs TRBV7-2 and TRBJ2-5; D is unclear. The sequenced sample was PBMCs, mostly from graft donor cells, obtained 180 days after TCRalphabeta/CD19-depleted stem cell transplant. The TCR originated in a female patient younger than 10 who had a stem cell transplant for aplastic anemia, so the T cells may come from the graft donor. The CDR3 protein is CASSLVLASETQYF. CDR3 sequence (DNA): TGTGCCAGCAGCTTAGTCCTGGCTTCAGAGACCCAGTACTTC.